This TCR beta chain was sequenced during a study of blood T cells in healthy people across ages. Study results and limitations: Long-lived donors carried more naive CD4+ cells and greater diversity than aged donors.

The study isolated at least 7 million PBMCs from each sample. Per germline, CDR1 SQVTM and CDR2 ANQGSEA. The CDR3 runs 16 residues. This clonotype was counted ten times or more. Its antigen remains unknown. A read error may produce the germline difference seen at one junction end. Sample-barcoded 5' priming and a J-beta primer mix drove a second PCR of about 6 to 11 cycles. TCRdb ran MiXCR on the 5' RACE reads and lists one entry per CDR3 protein. The sample lists hundreds of thousands of distinct CDR3 sequences, about 28% occurring once. Sequences were obtained from blood. The chain links TRBV29-1 to TRBJ1-2, with D perhaps matching TRBD1 (5 bases). The receptor's source is a woman of 80 years or more in good health. For the CDR3, the DNA is TGCAGCGTTGCGGGGGAGGGATTCCAACCTAACTATAGCTACACCTTC. Its translation: CSVAGEGFQPNYSYTF.